The sequence of this TCR beta chain was determined in a study of cytomegalovirus exposure and HLA in healthy donors. The CDR3 extends over 15 amino acids. V was pared by 4 bases and J by 4 bases, with 5 bases of the junction left unmatched. Germline V gene sequence: CDR1 LNHDA, CDR2 SQIVND (reference sequence). Regarding the study as a whole: Later, an analysis found that common viral pathogens appeared to be linked with several of the most significant clusters. Later analysis reportedly placed an Asian-associated ancestry cluster below the roughly 630-donor mean in N-insertions. In vitro, a few CMV-associated chains proved specific for CMV antigens.

In the case of this clone: Its specificity is unknown.

Both 60 Vbeta primers and 13 Jbeta primers went into the PCR. As handled by the study authors: The authors later counted 70 million to 85 million unique TCR beta chains, 9.5 million to 13 million of them shared. Measured with immunoSEQ multiplex PCR; TCRdb has only the in-frame clones, and not every one. That table furnishes V, J and clone size, whereas the DNA furnished D and trimming. The table lists about 190,000 clones, more than 80% of them singletons, with roughly 2.3% in the top ten. This sequence joins TRBV19 and TRBJ2-3; 10 nucleotides agree with TRBD2. The TCR comes from a male donor in good health and CMV-seronegative. The sample taken for sequencing was PBMCs. The CDR3 DNA follows: TGTGCCAGTAGTAATCCAGCGGGAGGGTCAGATACGCAGTATTTT. Translation gives CASSNPAGGSDTQYF.